What follows describes a single TCR beta chain. This clone's antigen is unknown. The sample holds no much larger clone one base away, and base qualities are not on file. Donors formed part of the validation cohort, which comprised 120 subjects and was distinct from the first cohort of 666 subjects. The library relied on the immunoSEQ multiplex PCR assay. From the authors' description of their analysis: A statistical classification framework was developed to diagnose cytomegalovirus status using the catalog of TCR beta chain sequences. TCRdb holds this immuneACCESS table with in-frame rearrangements only. Some clones are missing; in checked studies, unresolved V genes explain under half, and the rest has no known cause. V, J and clone size are taken as reported in that table, and D and trimming were inferred from the DNA itself. The sample table shows 130,000 or so clones, and approximately 87% are seen once. The leading ten clones occupy 2.1% of the sample.

This sample was taken from a study of cytomegalovirus exposure and HLA in healthy donors (dated 2017 in TCRdb). Concerning the study at large: A later analysis indicated that the 90 to 150 validation repertoires were generated on the platform also employed for the 600 to 750 repertoires of the first cohort. The study aimed to test whether signatures of past pathogen exposure could be identified by cataloging public T cell receptors. A separate validation cohort of roughly 110 different subjects was used in addition to the 666-subject first cohort. High-throughput TCR immunosequencing, statistical association of individual TCRs with disease status, and machine learning were combined to predict cytomegalovirus infection status. Findings and caveats that apply to the study as a whole: The study gave a list of 150 to 200 TCR beta chains associated with cytomegalovirus. The classifier was reported to diagnose cytomegalovirus status with high specificity and sensitivity in both the original cohort and the validation cohort. A later analysis had no HLA typing for the validation cohort, so co-occurrence there was scored across all 110 or so repertoires. According to the authors, the approach could potentially be generalized to other disease states and immunological phenotypes. Most TCR sequences were seen in very few donors, while some public TCRs were found in many individuals. Of the cluster scores, 85% to 95% were above 0 in a later analysis, which found that TCRs clustered in the first cohort also tended to co-occur in the 120 validation repertoires. A few of the identified cytomegalovirus-associated TCR beta chains were confirmed in vitro to be specific for cytomegalovirus antigens.

V is pruned by 4 bases and J by 4 bases, leaving 12 bases of the junction without a gene match. As encoded in the germline V gene, CDR1 is SGHDT while CDR2 is YYEEEE. Spanning cysteine to phenylalanine, the CDR3 consists of 18 amino acids. Only the CDR3 DNA is retained, 54 bases long and in frame from the first base. This sequence uses TRBV5-6 and TRBJ1-5, with 12 junctional bases fitting TRBD1. The clonotype comes from a woman aged 30 to 39 in good health and CMV-seronegative. The sequenced sample was PBMCs. Here is the DNA: TGTGCCAGCAGCCCTACTCGGGACAGGGGGCTGGGAAATCAGCCCCAGCATTTT. This yields the protein CASSPTRDRGLGNQPQHF.